These 30 T cell receptor beta chains originate from one sample sequenced in a study of blood T cells in healthy people across ages. Alongside a J-beta primer mix, a sample-barcoded 5' primer served in a second PCR lasting roughly 6 to 11 cycles. TCRdb re-derived calls from the 5' RACE reads in MiXCR, one entry per CDR3 protein. The table records more than 900,000 distinct CDR3 sequences, less than 25% of them present only once. The sample was also reused in another study, on T cells of mothers and their children.

Sequenced material: blood. The receptor source for this set is a girl aged 2-10 years in good health.

In DNA, the CDR3 is TGTGCCAGCAGCCCACAATTTGGCCTCAGTTCGCAGTACTTC. Its protein product is CASSPQFGLSSQYF. The chain is built from TRBV7-2 and TRBJ2-7; D call uncertain. V lost 5 bases, J lost 9 bases, and 20 bases lay in between. The CDR3 consists of 14 residues. From germline, CDR1 is SGHTA and CDR2 FQGNSA.

The chain has TRBV20-1 and TRBJ2-7, with unresolved D. The CDR3 sequence is 13 residues long. The germline CDR1 and CDR2 sequences are DFQATT and SNEGSKA (reference sequence). Trimming stripped 1 base from V and 1 base from J, with 8 bases between. CDR3 nucleotides: TGCAGTGCTAGAGTCGACTCTTCCTACGAGCAGTACTTC. It yields the protein CSARVDSSYEQYF.

The rearrangement joins TRBV12-3 or TRBV12-4 to TRBJ1-4; D is uncertain. The CDR3 length is 18 residues. Between the trimmed V and J ends, which lost 3 bases and 0 bases, there was a span of 17 bases. CDR3 coding DNA: TGTGCCAGCAGTTTGGAGATCGGCAGGCCCGCAACTAATGAAAAACTGTTTTTT. This encodes CASSLEIGRPATNEKLFF.

V is TRBV7-2 and J is TRBJ1-6; 7 bases line up with TRBD1. CDR3 length equals 15 residues. Trimming removed 2 bases from V and 7 bases from J; junction bases left unmatched: 5. Germline V lookup: CDR1 SGHTA, CDR2 FQGNSA. In DNA, the CDR3 is TGTGCCAGCAGCTTACGGGGACAGATCAATTCACCCCTCCACTTT. Protein: CASSLRGQINSPLHF.

CDR3 loop: CASSFLQGPTEAFF. Written as DNA, the CDR3 is TGTGCCAGCAGCTTTTTACAGGGTCCCACTGAAGCTTTCTTT. V usage is TRBV7-8 and J usage is TRBJ1-1; possibly TRBD1 for D (6 bases). With 3 bases removed from V and 4 bases from J, the gap between germline ends came to 12 bases. From germline, CDR1 is SGHVS and CDR2 FQNEAQ. The CDR3 has 14 amino acids.

This clonotype was detected many times. The chain employs TRBV29-1 and TRBJ1-4; D is perhaps TRBD1 (5 bases). Germline assignment: CDR1 SQVTM and CDR2 ANQGSEA. V lost 4 bases to trimming and J lost 4 bases, with 10 bases between them. This CDR3 is 13 amino acids long. CDR3 nucleotide sequence: TGCAGCGTTGGGGGGTCGAATAATGAAAAACTGTTTTTT. This sequence encodes CSVGGSNNEKLFF.

This clonotype showed up just a few times. This chain connects TRBV12-3 or TRBV12-4 to TRBJ2-5; D unclear. The V and J ends lost 6 bases and 5 bases respectively, with 13 bases between them. CDR3 length: 13 residues. CDR3 in amino acids: CASRRREGETQYF. In nucleotides, the CDR3 is TGTGCCAGCAGAAGAAGAGAAGGGGAGACCCAGTACTTC.

The J gene is TRBJ2-1, the V gene TRBV7-2, with 8 bases aligning to TRBD2. The V gene end was trimmed by 2 bases and the J gene end by 2 bases; junction bases not matched to a gene: 14. The CDR3 runs to 19 residues. Germline V gives CDR1 SGHTA, CDR2 FQGNSA. The CDR3 loop is CASSLRGKFRGGAYNEQFF. The CDR3 DNA reads TGTGCCAGCAGCTTAAGAGGCAAGTTTCGGGGGGGCGCCTACAATGAGCAGTTCTTC.

In this sample, this clonotype turned up once. The chain employs TRBV20-1 and TRBJ2-5; D perhaps matches TRBD2 (6 bases). Germline values: CDR1 DFQATT, CDR2 SNEGSKA (reference sequence). V shed 2 bases and J shed 5 bases, with 12 bases lying between them. This CDR3 has 13 residues. CDR3 amino acids: CSARRGAPETQYF. CDR3 nucleotide sequence: TGCAGTGCTAGACGCGGGGCCCCGGAGACCCAGTACTTC.

On this clonotype itself: The junction differs from germline at one of its ends, possibly a read error. The genes are TRBV2 and TRBJ2-1; 7 nucleotides align to TRBD1. Germline loops: CDR1 SNHLY, CDR2 FYNNEI. The CDR3 contains 14 residues. CDR3 nucleotide sequence: TGTGCCAGCAGTAAAGCAGGGGGAGACAATGAGCAGTTCTTC. It specifies CASSKAGGDNEQFF.

The chain uses TRBV11-2 and TRBJ2-7; D call uncertain. V lost 2 bases and J 2 bases, leaving 7 bases between the germline ends. The CDR3 contains 13 residues. The germline gives CDR1 SGHAT, CDR2 FQNNGV. DNA of the CDR3: TGTGCCAGCAGCTTACGGGCCCCCTACGAGCAGTACTTC. The encoded protein is CASSLRAPYEQYF.

The chain is built from TRBV20-1 and TRBJ1-1, with D perhaps TRBD1 (5 bases). V lost 0 bases and J 0 bases, leaving 11 bases between the germline ends. Looked up from germline, CDR1 is DFQATT and CDR2 is SNEGSKA (reference sequence). The CDR3 runs 15 residues. The CDR3 reads CSARDQGSLNTEAFF. The CDR3 DNA sequence: TGCAGTGCTAGAGATCAGGGCAGCCTGAACACTGAAGCTTTCTTT.

The genes are TRBV20-1 and TRBJ2-7; D is perhaps TRBD1 or TRBD2 (6 bases each). Germline CDR1 and CDR2: DFQATT and SNEGSKA (reference sequence). Trimming cost V 3 bases and J 0 bases, with 21 bases left between them. The CDR3 covers 17 residues. For the CDR3, the DNA is TGCAGTGCTAGCACCGGGGGCCGTGGCAGAGCCTCCTACGAGCAGTACTTC. Translation gives CSASTGGRGRASYEQYF.

The gene calls are TRBV12-3 or TRBV12-4 and TRBJ1-1; D is uncertain. CDR3 length: 14 amino acids. V lost 2 bases and J 4 bases, leaving 11 bases between the germline ends. The CDR3 DNA is TGTGCCAGCAGTTTATCGGGGTGGGCCACTGAAGCTTTCTTT. Protein: CASSLSGWATEAFF.

The chain uses TRBV4-3 and TRBJ2-7, with D perhaps TRBD1 (5 bases). Germline loops: CDR1 LGHNA, CDR2 YSLEER. V lost 1 base to trimming and J lost 3 bases, with 10 bases between them. The length of the CDR3 is 14 residues. The CDR3 loop is CASSQGLGDYEQYF. CDR3 nucleotides: TGCGCCAGCAGCCAAGGTTTAGGGGACTACGAGCAGTACTTC.

This clonotype came up once. The chain is built from TRBV11-2 and TRBJ2-1, with 8 bases identical to TRBD2. V shed 5 bases and J 4 bases; nucleotides not matched to a gene: 13. The CDR3 covers 17 residues. Germline CDR1 and CDR2: SGHAT and FQNNGV. CDR3 DNA sequence: TGTGCCAGCAGCCCCACTAGCGGCGCCAACTTTTACAATGAGCAGTTCTTC. Translation: CASSPTSGANFYNEQFF.

The V call is TRBV4-1, the J call TRBJ2-5, with 10 bases matching TRBD1. This CDR3 has 16 residues. Germline CDR1 is MGHRA and CDR2 is YSYEKL. The J segment lost 10 bases and the V segment lost 4 bases, leaving 15 bases of the junction unmatched. CDR3 residues: CASSLSGTGVIKDQYF. CDR3 DNA: TGCGCCAGCAGCCTAAGCGGGACAGGGGTGATAAAGGACCAGTACTTC.

This clonotype was seen only a few times. This chain joins TRBV5-1 and TRBJ2-2; 9 bases line up with TRBD1. This CDR3 region has 17 residues. Germline loops: CDR1 SGHRS, CDR2 YFSETQ. The trim removed 4 bases at V and 5 bases at J, leaving 12 bases unmatched. The CDR3 sequence is CASSRNPRTGETGELFF. CDR3 DNA sequence: TGCGCCAGCAGCCGGAACCCTAGGACAGGGGAAACCGGGGAGCTGTTTTTT.

Only a few counts were recorded for this clonotype. The chain carries TRBV20-1 and TRBJ2-1, with D unclear. The germline V gene encodes CDR1 DFQATT and CDR2 SNEGSKA (reference sequence). V was trimmed by 2 bases and J by 2 bases, leaving 13 bases between them. CDR3 length: 15 residues. This CDR3 reads CSARPDPSPYNEQFF. As DNA, the CDR3 is TGCAGTGCTAGACCCGACCCCTCTCCCTACAATGAGCAGTTCTTC.

This clonotype has more than one count but fewer than ten. This chain links TRBV10-3 with TRBJ1-4; 8 nucleotides agree with TRBD1. V shed 4 bases and J 7 bases; nucleotides not matched to a gene: 8. The CDR3 is 15 amino acids. Per germline, CDR1 ENHRY and CDR2 SYGVKD. DNA for the CDR3: TGTGCCATCAGTGCAGGGGGCATGGCTAGTGAAAAACTGTTTTTT. Amino acids: CAISAGGMASEKLFF.

V and J are TRBV7-2 and TRBJ2-5; TRBD2 matches at 9 bases. Gene TRBJ2-7 matches the end of the DNA better, so the J call may be wrong. Germline CDR1 reads SGHTA; CDR2 reads FQGNSA. CDR3 length: 15 residues. The CDR3: CASSLDLRGGYEQYF. In DNA, the CDR3 is TGTGCCAGCAGCTTAGATTTGCGGGGGGGGTACGAGCAGTACTTC.

This clonotype was observed a single time. This chain uses TRBV5-1 with TRBJ2-3; possibly TRBD2 for D (6 bases). The CDR3 contains 13 residues. Trimming stripped 7 bases from V and 2 bases from J, with 11 bases between. Germline loops: CDR1 SGHRS, CDR2 YFSETQ. CDR3 in DNA: TGCGCCAGCGGGGAGCGGGTCACAGATACGCAGTATTTT. This codes for CASGERVTDTQYF.

The chain carries TRBV6-5 and TRBJ2-1; no clear D gene. The CDR3 is 11 amino acids. Trimming stripped 6 bases from V and 8 bases from J, with 8 bases between. The germline V gene has CDR1 MNHEY and CDR2 SVGAGI. CDR3 sequence (DNA): TGTGCCAGCAGGTATTCGGATGAGCAGTTCTTC. It is translated as CASRYSDEQFF.

The chain combines TRBV12-3 or TRBV12-4 with TRBJ2-3, with 11 bases identical to TRBD2. This CDR3 comprises 14 residues. With V trimmed by 6 bases and J by 6 bases, 5 bases remained unmatched. The CDR3 nucleotides are TGTGCCAGCAGAACCCTAGCGGGGGGCGATACGCAGTATTTT. It specifies CASRTLAGGDTQYF.

This clonotype was picked up many times. This sequence joins TRBV12-3 or TRBV12-4 and TRBJ2-2; D unclear. The CDR3 extends over 11 amino acids. V shed 3 bases and J shed 7 bases, with 3 bases lying between them. This chain's CDR3 is CASSFGGELFF. The CDR3 DNA sequence: TGTGCCAGCAGTTTTGGCGGGGAGCTGTTTTTT.

This clonotype was seen more than once but under ten times. This rearrangement joins TRBV4-3 to TRBJ2-5, with a possible D match to TRBD2 (5 bases). The length of the CDR3 is 15 residues. V shed 1 base and J shed 0 bases, with 9 bases lying between them. Germline lookup yields CDR1 LGHNA and CDR2 YSLEER. In DNA, the CDR3 is TGCGCCAGCAGCCAAGTAAGAGGGTACCAAGAGACCCAGTACTTC. It is translated as CASSQVRGYQETQYF.

The chain joins TRBV28 to TRBJ2-7, with D tentatively TRBD2 (6 bases). The CDR3 runs to 17 residues. Germline V CDR1 and CDR2: MDHEN, SYDVKM. Trimming pared 5 bases from V and 3 bases from J, leaving 23 bases between. Here the CDR3 DNA reads TGTGCCAGCAGTAAAAAGCCCTTCCCGGGAGTGAACTACGAGCAGTACTTC. Its translation is CASSKKPFPGVNYEQYF.

This clonotype came up a few times. This chain uses TRBV6-2 or TRBV6-3 with TRBJ2-5; 13 bases are a match to TRBD2. The J call is uncertain, as TRBJ2-1 better fits the DNA end. This CDR3 is 14 amino acids long. Germline loops: CDR1 MNHEY, CDR2 SVGEGT. DNA of the CDR3: TGTGCCATAAACGGACTAGCGGGAGTCGATGAGCAGTTCTTC. Amino acids: CAINGLAGVDEQFF.

This clonotype was recorded a few times. Mismatch with germline at one junction end may stem from a read error. The chain carries TRBV3-1 and TRBJ1-1, with a weak D call TRBD1 (6 bases). From germline, CDR1 is LGHDT and CDR2 YNNKEL (reference sequence). The CDR3 runs to 17 residues. For the CDR3, the DNA is TGTGCTAGCAGCCAGAGAGGAAAGAACAGGGCGAACACTGAAGCTTTCTTT. It encodes CASSQRGKNRANTEAFF.

The chain is built from TRBV28 and TRBJ1-4; D uncertain. The CDR3 has 13 amino acids. From germline, CDR1 is MDHEN and CDR2 SYDVKM. V was shortened by 7 bases and J by 7 bases, with 13 bases between the two germline ends. The CDR3 DNA reads as TGTGCCAGCACGCATCGCGAGGCTGAAAAACTGTTTTTT. Translation: CASTHREAEKLFF.